Presented here are 16 T cell receptor beta chains from one specimen sequenced in a study of shared clonotypes between healthy human individuals. Libraries were prepared by immunoSEQ multiplex PCR; TCRdb keeps only in-frame clonotypes and omits some of them. The table shows 100,000 or so clones, with about half occurring only once. Material: PBMCs. Source of these receptors: a woman between 40 and 50 years old in good health. Some clones in this sample may be carry-over from other donors' samples.

This chain joins TRBV29-1 and TRBJ1-3; 7 nucleotides agree with TRBD1. TRBJ2-2 explains the end of the DNA better; the J call may be wrong. This CDR3 region has 13 residues. Germline V gene data show CDR1 as SQVTM and CDR2 as ANQGSEA. The CDR3, as DNA: TGCAGCGTTAACAGGGGCGGCACCGGGGAGCTGTTTTTT. It translates to CSVNRGGTGELFF.

This chain joins TRBV6-5 and TRBJ1-2; D is undetermined. V was clipped by 5 bases and J by 1 base, with 8 bases between them. Germline CDR1 reads MNHEY; CDR2 reads SVGAGI. The CDR3 is made up of 13 amino acids. The CDR3 nucleotides read TGTGCCAGCAGTGAAGTCAGTAACTATGGCTACACCTTC. Protein product: CASSEVSNYGYTF.

This chain uses TRBV27 with TRBJ2-5; D unresolved. Trimming removed 6 bases at V and 0 bases at J, with 14 bases between. The CDR3 loop spans 15 amino acids. The germline CDR1 and CDR2 sequences are MNHEY and SMNVEV (reference sequence). The CDR3 is CASSLRSWDQETQYF. CDR3 bases: TGTGCCAGCAGCCTCAGAAGCTGGGACCAAGAGACCCAGTACTTC.

V usage is TRBV4-1 and J usage is TRBJ2-5, with TRBD1 matching over 9 bases. The J call may be faulty, since TRBJ2-7 better matches the DNA end. From germline, CDR1 is MGHRA and CDR2 YSYEKL. This CDR3 spans 16 amino acids. CDR3 residues: CASSSDRDRARYEQYF. Here the CDR3 DNA reads TGCGCCAGCAGCTCAGACCGGGACAGGGCTAGGTACGAGCAGTACTTC.

This clone was seen only a few times. J is TRBJ1-2 and V is TRBV30; D is uncertain. V lost 0 bases and J lost 6, with 17 bases in between. The CDR3 is 15 amino acids. The V gene's germline CDR1 is GTSNPN and CDR2 SVGIG (reference sequence). CDR3 in DNA: TGTGCCTGGAGTGTACGATCCCAGGCTCGGGATGGCTACACCTTC. Its protein product is CAWSVRSQARDGYTF.

This clone was found many times. This chain connects TRBV5-4 to TRBJ1-3, with D perhaps TRBD1 (6 bases). Germline V gene data show CDR1 as SGHNT and CDR2 as YYREEE (reference sequence). The CDR3 covers 16 residues. V was trimmed by 3 bases and J by 0 bases, leaving 13 bases between them. The CDR3 sequence: CASSWGTRASGNTIYF. The CDR3 bases are TGTGCCAGCAGCTGGGGGACAAGGGCCTCTGGAAACACCATATATTTT.

This clone was picked up a small number of times. J is TRBJ2-7 and V is TRBV27, with D possibly being TRBD1 or TRBD2 (5 bases each). Germline CDR1 MNHEY, CDR2 SMNVEV (reference sequence). With 2 bases removed from V and 0 bases from J, the gap between germline ends came to 8 bases. The CDR3 is 14 amino acids. The CDR3 DNA is TGTGCCAGCAGTTTAGCAGGGACCTCCTACGAGCAGTACTTC. Translating gives CASSLAGTSYEQYF.

As regards this clone: A far larger clone is only one base removed, so a read error is likely. The identical CDR3 is also encoded by other nucleotide sequences in the sample. This chain uses TRBV5-4 with TRBJ1-1; D is uncertain. The CDR3 has 14 residues. The germline V gene encodes CDR1 SGHNT and CDR2 YYREEE (reference sequence). For the CDR3, the DNA is TGTGCCAGCAGCTTGAGCAGCACAAACGCTGAGGCTTTCTTT. This gives the protein CASSLSSTNAEAFF.

Only a few counts were recorded for this clone. This chain links TRBV15 with TRBJ1-5; D possibly corresponds to TRBD1 (5 bases). V was clipped by 5 bases and J by 4 bases, with 15 bases between them. CDR3 length equals 15 residues. Germline V CDR1 and CDR2: LNHNV, YYDKDF (reference sequence). In DNA, the CDR3 is TGTGCCACCAGCTTCGGGACCGCCGAGAATCAGCCCCAGCATTTT. It yields the protein CATSFGTAENQPQHF.

This clone was observed a handful of times. The chain carries TRBV15 and TRBJ2-6; D is unresolved. CDR1 and CDR2 (germline): LNHNV, YYDKDF (reference sequence). V was clipped by 0 bases and J by 0 bases, with 9 bases between them. CDR3 size: 17 residues. CDR3 DNA sequence: TGTGCCACCAGCAGAGAGGGAACCAGCTCTGGGGCCAACGTCCTGACTTTC. Amino acids: CATSREGTSSGANVLTF.

The sample holds many counts of this clone. The chain recombines TRBV5-4 with TRBJ2-5; D not certain. Trimming stripped 4 bases from V and 9 bases from J, with 10 bases between. CDR1 is SGHNT, CDR2 YYREEE, per germline (reference sequence). This CDR3 is 11 amino acids long. CDR3 nucleotide sequence: TGTGCCAGCAGCCTGGACGGGCCCCAGTACTTC. It codes for CASSLDGPQYF.

The CDR3 bases are TGCGCCAGCAGCTTGGAAGCGGGTAGCGAGCAGTACTTC. This encodes CASSLEAGSEQYF. V usage is TRBV5-1 and J usage is TRBJ2-7; a weak D match, TRBD2 (6 bases). The germline gives CDR1 SGHRS, CDR2 YFSETQ. This CDR3 is 13 amino acids long. Deletions cut 0 bases from V and 6 bases from J, with 10 bases between.

The CDR3 region has the DNA TGTGCCAGCAGTGAAATCGTCCAATATGAAAAACTGTTTTTT. This translates into CASSEIVQYEKLFF. The rearrangement links TRBV25-1 to TRBJ1-4; D is undetermined. The germline gives CDR1 MGHDK, CDR2 SYGVNS. The germline V and J ends were trimmed by 2 bases and 6 bases, with 10 bases remaining between them. The CDR3 length is 14 residues.

To note about this clone: Since a much larger clone is just one base distant, this may be a read error. This sequence joins TRBV6-1 and TRBJ1-5; tentative D call: TRBD1 (5 bases). Germline V gene sequence: CDR1 MNHNS, CDR2 SASEGT. This CDR3 spans 14 amino acids. The DNA of the CDR3 is TGTGCCAGCTCTGTGGGAGGGGAGAATCTGCCCCAGCATTTT. It specifies CASSVGGENLPQHF.

This chain connects TRBV18 to TRBJ1-1; D remains ambiguous. CDR1 and CDR2 from the germline V gene are KGHSH and LQKENI. The V end was cut by 4 bases, the J end by 5 bases, with 11 bases between. The CDR3 totals 13 residues. The CDR3 coding sequence is TGTGCCAGCTCACAGTCGGGAGGAACTGAAGCTTTCTTT. Protein sequence: CASSQSGGTEAFF.

V gene TRBV5-4 combines with J gene TRBJ1-2; maybe TRBD1 (5 bases). V was pared by 1 base and J by 7 bases, with 14 bases between. This CDR3 is 14 amino acids long. Germline V gene sequence: CDR1 SGHNT, CDR2 YYREEE (reference sequence). The CDR3 reads CASSLRDGYSGYTF. Written as DNA, the CDR3 is TGTGCCAGCAGCTTGAGGGACGGATATAGTGGCTACACCTTC.